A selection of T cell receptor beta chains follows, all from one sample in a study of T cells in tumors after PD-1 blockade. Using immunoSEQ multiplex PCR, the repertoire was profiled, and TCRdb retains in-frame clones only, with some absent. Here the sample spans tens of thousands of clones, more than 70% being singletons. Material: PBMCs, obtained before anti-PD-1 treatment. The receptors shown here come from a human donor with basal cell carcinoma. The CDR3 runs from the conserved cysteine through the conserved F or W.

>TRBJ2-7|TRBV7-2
CASSLEQGYEQYF
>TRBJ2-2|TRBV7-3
CASSLGGATGELFF
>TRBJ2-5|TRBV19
CASSIKSGKAERRGGTQYF
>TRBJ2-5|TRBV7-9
CASSWGGHQETQYF
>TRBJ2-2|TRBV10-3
CAIRTGTAVNTGELFF
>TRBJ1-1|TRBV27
CAITSRRDRGGDTEAFF
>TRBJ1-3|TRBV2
CASSERVLRGNTIYF
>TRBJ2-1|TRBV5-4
CASSLSAEQFF
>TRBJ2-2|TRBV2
CASKPGGGQNTGELFF
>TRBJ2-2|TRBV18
CASSPVGLPNTGELFF
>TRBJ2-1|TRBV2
CPTCYGGAGAGSSYNEQFF
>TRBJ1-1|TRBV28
CASSFGTGGANTEAFF
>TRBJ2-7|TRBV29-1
CSVGAGQGVYEQYF
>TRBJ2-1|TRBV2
CATSHGGAREGSSYNEQFF
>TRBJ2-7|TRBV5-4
CASSPGPGGYEQYF
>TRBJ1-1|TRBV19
CASSIREWGTGGTKAFF
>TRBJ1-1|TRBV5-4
CASSIFQTTEAFF
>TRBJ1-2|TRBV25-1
CASSEYSNKGYGYTF
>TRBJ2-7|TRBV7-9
CASSQWLTGAYEQYF
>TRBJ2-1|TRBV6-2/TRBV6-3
CASSRPGGSEQFF
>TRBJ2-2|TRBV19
CASSKPLPGTGIGELFF
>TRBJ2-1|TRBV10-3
CAISATGLAVGGGEQFF
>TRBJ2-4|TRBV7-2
CASSLDPLVGLAKNIQYF
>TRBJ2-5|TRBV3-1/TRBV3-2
CASSQAWGGTLQETQYF
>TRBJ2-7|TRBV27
CASSLSATGSYEQYF
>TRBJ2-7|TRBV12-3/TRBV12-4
CASSFGAVYEQYF
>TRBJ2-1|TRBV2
CPCCYGWAGVGSSYNEQFF
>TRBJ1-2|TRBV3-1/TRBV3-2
CASSPYRGEDYGYTF
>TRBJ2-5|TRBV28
CASSFQGIEETQYF
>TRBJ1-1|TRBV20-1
CSASNQGSNSEAFF
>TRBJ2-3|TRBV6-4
CASSDSGGSTDTQYF
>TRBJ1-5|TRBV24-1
CATSDSRSGQYQPQHF
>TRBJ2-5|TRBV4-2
CASSLVLTSGVQETQYF
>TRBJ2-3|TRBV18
CASSTTGTGGADTQYF
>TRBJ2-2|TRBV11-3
CASSPGLVGELFF
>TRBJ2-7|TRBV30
CAWSVLAGAYEQYF
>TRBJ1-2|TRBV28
CASTQGGGPNYGYTF
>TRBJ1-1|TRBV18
CASSADGGTEAFF
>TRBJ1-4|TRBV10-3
CAISESRTGGNSEKLFF
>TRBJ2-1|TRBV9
CAPFYGGAGVGSSYNEQFF
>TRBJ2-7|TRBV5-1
CASSPLASSSYEQYF
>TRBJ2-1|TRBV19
CASRPKGQSHHNEQFF
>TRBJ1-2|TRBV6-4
CASSETTGADGYTF
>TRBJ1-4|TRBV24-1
CATSDSPGQGPEYEKLFF
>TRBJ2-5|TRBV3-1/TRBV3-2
CASSQDLGQKGETQYF
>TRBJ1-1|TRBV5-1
CASSKGQGARFAEAFF
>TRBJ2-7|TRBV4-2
CASSQGQAGNEQYF
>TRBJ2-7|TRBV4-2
CASSQEGLSVVFEEQYF
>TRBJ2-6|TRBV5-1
CASSLAMSSGANVLTF
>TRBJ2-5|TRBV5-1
CASSYDSPQETQYF
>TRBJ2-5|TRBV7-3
CASSPPGEETQYF
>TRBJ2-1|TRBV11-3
CASSNQREQFF
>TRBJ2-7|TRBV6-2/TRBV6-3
CASSPGTSGEGHEQYF
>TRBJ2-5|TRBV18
CASSQQGRMETQYF
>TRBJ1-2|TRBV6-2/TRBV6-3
CASSKKPPVFTNYGYTF